What follows are 28 T cell receptor beta chains derived from one specimen sequenced in a study of T cells in Graves' hyperthyroidism and ophthalmopathy. Amplification of TCR beta CDR3 regions was performed using RNA transcripts as template. Primed by the HTBI set, a first-round RT-PCR was run on the TCR CDR3. Using its own MiXCR run on the multiplex PCR reads, TCRdb lists one record per CDR3 protein. The table lists a few hundred thousand distinct CDR3 sequences, approximately 18% of them singletons. The sample comprised blood. The receptors here all came from a woman aged 35 to 49 with Graves' ophthalmopathy.

The chain couples TRBV12-3 or TRBV12-4 to TRBJ1-2; tentatively, D is TRBD1 (5 bases). This CDR3 comprises 13 residues. V lost 5 bases to trimming and J lost 5 bases, with 12 bases between them. The CDR3 DNA reads TGTGCCAGCAGTCCTTACACAGGATATGGCTACACCTTC. Protein product: CASSPYTGYGYTF.

This chain connects TRBV7-8 to TRBJ1-2; the D gene is possibly TRBD1 (5 bases). Germline values: CDR1 SGHVS, CDR2 FQNEAQ. CDR3 length equals 15 residues. Trimming removed 4 bases at V and 4 bases at J, with 16 bases between. The chain's CDR3 is CASSYGGRSGYGYTF. The CDR3 DNA reads TGTGCCAGCAGCTATGGGGGACGGAGCGGCTATGGCTACACCTTC.

This clonotype was detected ten times or more. The gene calls are TRBV11-3 and TRBJ2-7, with TRBD1 matching over 8 bases. The CDR3 is 16 residues long. Per germline, CDR1 SGHNT and CDR2 YENEEA. V lost 2 bases, J lost 3 bases, and 9 bases stayed unmatched. CDR3 region: CASSLRLTGVSYEQYF. CDR3 bases: TGTGCCAGCAGCTTAAGACTGACAGGGGTAAGCTACGAGCAGTACTTC.

Many counts were recorded for this clonotype. The chain links TRBV7-2 to TRBJ1-1; D uncertain. V was pared by 4 bases and J by 7 bases, with 16 bases between. The germline V gene has CDR1 SGHTA and CDR2 FQGNSA. There are 14 residues in the CDR3. The CDR3 DNA sequence: TGTGCCAGCAGCTCTAGCGGCGGGTGGGGTGAAGCTTTCTTT. It is translated as CASSSSGGWGEAFF.

This clonotype showed up many times. The rearrangement joins TRBV7-2 to TRBJ2-4; D ambiguous. This CDR3 has 16 residues. CDR1 is SGHTA, CDR2 FQGNSA, per germline. Trimming removed 1 base at V and 6 bases at J, with 16 bases between. CDR3 DNA sequence: TGTGCCAGCAGCTTAGAATCCGGGCCTGCATTAAACATTCAGTACTTC. Its translation is CASSLESGPALNIQYF.

This clonotype was counted ten times or more. This sequence joins TRBV27 and TRBJ2-7; perhaps TRBD1 as D (6 bases). CDR1 and CDR2 from the germline V gene are MNHEY and SMNVEV (reference sequence). V was trimmed by 2 bases and J by 3 bases, leaving 11 bases between them. The CDR3 is 14 residues long. The CDR3 DNA is TGTGCCAGCAGTTTAAGGGGGAAACTCTACGAGCAGTACTTC. It specifies CASSLRGKLYEQYF.

In this sample, this clonotype turned up many times. The chain is built from TRBV6-1 and TRBJ2-7; 10 bases match TRBD2. The CDR3 runs to 16 residues. CDR1 is MNHNS and CDR2 is SASEGT in the germline V gene. The V segment lost 6 bases and the J segment 1 base; nucleotides outside the gene matches: 9. In nucleotides, the CDR3 is TGTGCCAGCAGGAAGGAGAGCGGGAGGGTTTCCTACGAGCAGTACTTC. Its translation: CASRKESGRVSYEQYF.

CDR3 amino acids: CAVLAGSNTGELFF. CDR3 sequence (DNA): TGTGCCGTTTTGGCGGGGTCGAACACCGGGGAGCTGTTTTTT. This chain connects TRBV7-9 to TRBJ2-2, with D possibly matching TRBD2 (6 bases). Trimming stripped 11 bases from V and 0 bases from J, with 13 bases between. CDR3 length: 14 residues. Germline assignment: CDR1 SEHNR and CDR2 FQNEAQ (reference sequence).

As to this clonotype: The junction does not match germline at one end; this may be a read error. As DNA, the CDR3 is TGTGCCAGCAGGCGGACAGCGGGCAGAGCCTACGAGCAGTCCTTC. It is translated as CASRRTAGRAYEQSF. The chain uses TRBV12-3 or TRBV12-4 and TRBJ2-7; D might be TRBD1 or TRBD2, each matching 6 bases. This CDR3 is built from 15 residues.

A note on this clonotype: This sequence may be a read error, since a much larger clone differs from it by one base. The chain uses TRBV9 and TRBJ2-5; TRBD1 agrees at 8 bases. CDR3 length equals 16 residues. Germline CDR1 and CDR2: SGDLS and YYNGEE. Losses at the gene ends were 3 bases for V and 4 bases for J; bases not matched to a gene: 11. CDR3 coding DNA: TGTGCCAGCAGCGCAGATAACAGGGGGTGGGGAGAGACCCAGTACTTC. This encodes CASSADNRGWGETQYF.

In its sample, this clonotype was seen many times. Being one base from a much bigger clone, this may be a read error. This rearrangement joins TRBV12-3 or TRBV12-4 to TRBJ2-5, with D hard to call. Trimming took off 6 bases at V and 2 bases at J, with 13 bases between the two ends. The CDR3 is made up of 14 amino acids. CDR3 in amino acids: CASRFYGRQETQYF. CDR3 bases: TGTGCCAGCAGGTTTTACGGCAGACAAGAGACCCAGTACTTC.

The chain couples TRBV27 to TRBJ2-2; tentatively, D is TRBD2 (7 bases). CDR1 and CDR2 from the germline V gene are MNHEY and SMNVEV (reference sequence). CDR3 size: 11 residues. Trimming removed 7 bases at V and 10 bases at J, with 10 bases between. In nucleotides, the CDR3 is TGTGCCAGCACTGGGGGGGCGGAGCTGTTTTTT. Translating it yields CASTGGAELFF.

This clonotype was counted ten times or more. This sequence joins TRBV12-3 or TRBV12-4 and TRBJ1-1; TRBD1 might be the D (6 bases). Trimming took 5 bases from V and 1 from J, leaving 11 bases between them. The CDR3 consists of 14 residues. CDR3 nucleotides: TGTGCCAGCAGTATACAGGGTGGGAACACTGAAGCTTTCTTT. Its protein is CASSIQGGNTEAFF.

This clonotype was seen many times. The chain uses TRBV28 and TRBJ2-7; 11 bases map to TRBD2. V was pared by 5 bases and J by 0 bases, with 6 bases of the junction left unmatched. Looked up from germline, CDR1 is MDHEN and CDR2 is SYDVKM. The CDR3 consists of 16 residues. The CDR3 region is CASSPRLAGNSYEQYF. The CDR3 DNA sequence: TGTGCCAGCAGTCCGAGACTAGCGGGGAACTCCTACGAGCAGTACTTC.

The sample holds many counts of this clonotype. The chain carries TRBV9 and TRBJ1-2, with D unclear. V lost 0 bases and J 3 bases, leaving 3 bases between the germline ends. The germline V gene encodes CDR1 SGDLS and CDR2 YYNGEE. CDR3 length equals 12 residues. Here the CDR3 reads CASSVDHYGYTF. The CDR3 DNA reads as TGTGCCAGCAGCGTAGATCACTATGGCTACACCTTC.

This rearrangement joins TRBV20-1 to TRBJ2-7; D is possibly TRBD1 (5 bases). From germline, CDR1 is DFQATT and CDR2 SNEGSKA (reference sequence). Trimming took 3 bases from V and 7 from J, leaving 13 bases between them. There are 12 residues in the CDR3. The CDR3 DNA reads TGCAGTGCTAGGTCACAGGTGGGGGAGCAGTACTTC. Its protein is CSARSQVGEQYF.

Note on this clonotype: This sequence may be a read error, since a much larger clone differs from it by one base. The chain combines TRBV6-1 with TRBJ2-7; 7 bases are a match to TRBD1. The CDR3 runs to 12 residues. Germline-derived CDR1 and CDR2 are MNHNS and SASEGT. After removal of 7 bases from V and 2 bases from J, the junction contained 2 bases not matched to a gene. The CDR3 DNA is TGTGCCAGCATCGGGACAGCCTACGAGCAGTACTTC. It is translated as CASIGTAYEQYF.

The chain has TRBV20-1 and TRBJ2-7; 7 nucleotides match TRBD2. This CDR3 has 15 amino acids. J gave up 2 bases and V 0 bases, and 7 bases lay outside the gene matches. In germline, CDR1 is DFQATT, CDR2 SNEGSKA (reference sequence). Here the CDR3 reads CSAREVAGNTYEQYF. As DNA, the CDR3 is TGCAGTGCTAGAGAGGTAGCGGGTAACACCTACGAGCAGTACTTC.

Ten or more counts support this clonotype. This chain connects TRBV12-3 or TRBV12-4 to TRBJ2-4, with D possibly matching TRBD1 (6 bases). V was pared by 4 bases and J by 3 bases, with 13 bases between. The CDR3 has 15 amino acids. For the CDR3, the DNA is TGTGCCAGCAGTTCAGGGGTTGTGGGCAAAAACATTCAGTACTTC. This encodes CASSSGVVGKNIQYF.

This clonotype has at least ten counts. V usage is TRBV5-1 and J usage is TRBJ2-7; TRBD1 matches at 7 bases. The CDR3 consists of 15 residues. The junction had 9 bases not matched to a gene; V was cut back by 0 bases and J by 6 bases. Germline values: CDR1 SGHRS, CDR2 YFSETQ. The CDR3 loop is CASSLVGQPGGEQYF. The CDR3 bases are TGCGCCAGCAGCTTGGTGGGACAGCCTGGAGGCGAGCAGTACTTC.

The gene calls are TRBV6-4 and TRBJ2-7; 7 bases fit TRBD2. Looked up from germline, CDR1 is MRHNA and CDR2 is SNTAGT. The junction had 5 bases not matched to a gene; V was cut back by 3 bases and J by 3 bases. This CDR3 has 14 residues. The CDR3 DNA follows: TGTGCCAGCAGTGAAATTGGGGGGGGCTACGAGCAGTACTTC. It yields the protein CASSEIGGGYEQYF.

Ten or more counts support this clonotype. The rearrangement joins TRBV28 to TRBJ1-1; D ambiguous. Germline CDR1 MDHEN, CDR2 SYDVKM. The length of the CDR3 is 12 residues. The germline V and J ends were trimmed by 4 bases and 11 bases, with 14 bases remaining between them. CDR3 residues: CASSSPLAAAFF. DNA for the CDR3: TGTGCCAGCAGTTCCCCTCTGGCGGCCGCTTTCTTT. Full variable domain (rest looked up from reference TRBV28 and TRBJ1-1): DVKVTQSSRYLVKRTGEKVFLECVQDMDHENMFWYRQDPGLGLRLIYFSYDVKMKEKGDIPEGYSVSREKKERFSLILESASTNQTSMYLCASSSPLAAAFFGQGTRLTVV.

In its sample, this clonotype was seen many times. The CDR3 spells CASGHSANYGYTF. CDR3 nucleotide sequence: TGTGCCAGCGGACACAGCGCCAACTATGGCTACACCTTC. This sequence joins TRBV12-3 or TRBV12-4 and TRBJ1-2, with D possibly being TRBD1 (5 bases). The V gene lost 8 bases and the J gene lost 2 bases, with 12 bases spanning the gap. The CDR3 runs to 13 residues.

At least ten counts were recorded for this clonotype. The chain has TRBV6-1 and TRBJ1-3; 9 bases fit TRBD1. V lost 6 bases and J lost 4; bases outside the gene matches: 4. This CDR3 spans 14 amino acids. The germline V gene encodes CDR1 MNHNS and CDR2 SASEGT. The CDR3 sequence is CASRDGQGGNTIYF. The CDR3 bases are TGTGCCAGCAGAGACGGACAGGGGGGAAACACCATATATTTT.

This clonotype was observed many times. This chain uses TRBV7-2 with TRBJ2-5; 7 bases match TRBD1. The CDR3 sequence is 14 residues long. CDR1 and CDR2 from the germline V gene are SGHTA and FQGNSA. V gave up 3 bases and J gave up 1 base; unmatched junction bases: 2. The CDR3 here is CASSLDRSQETQYF. In DNA, the CDR3 is TGTGCCAGCAGCTTGGACAGGAGCCAAGAGACCCAGTACTTC.

The J gene is TRBJ1-1, the V gene TRBV28, with no clear D. Germline V gene data show CDR1 as MDHEN and CDR2 as SYDVKM. This CDR3 contains 16 residues. Trimming took 5 bases from V and 3 from J, leaving 19 bases between them. The CDR3 region has the DNA TGTGCCAGCAGTCCCTTGGACGGAGAGAGATACACTGAAGCTTTCTTT. Protein: CASSPLDGERYTEAFF. The complete variable domain, with remaining parts taken from reference TRBV28 and TRBJ1-1, reads DVKVTQSSRYLVKRTGEKVFLECVQDMDHENMFWYRQDPGLGLRLIYFSYDVKMKEKGDIPEGYSVSREKKERFSLILESASTNQTSMYLCASSPLDGERYTEAFFGQGTRLTVV.

This clonotype was observed many times. This rearrangement joins TRBV2 to TRBJ1-1; D not resolved. Germline V CDR1 and CDR2: SNHLY, FYNNEI. Between the trimmed V and J ends, which lost 3 bases and 5 bases, there was a span of 7 bases. The CDR3 spans 12 residues. The CDR3 sequence: CASSDKGTEAFF. The CDR3 nucleotides read TGTGCCAGCAGTGATAAGGGAACTGAAGCTTTCTTT. The whole variable domain, filled in from reference TRBV2 and TRBJ1-1, reads EPEVTQTPSHQVTQMGQEVILRCVPISNHLYFYWYRQILGQKVEFLVSFYNNEISEKSEIFDDQFSVERPDGSNFTLKIRSTKLEDSAMYFCASSDKGTEAFFGQGTRLTVV.

The table lists this clonotype with many counts. The rearrangement links TRBV28 to TRBJ1-5; 10 bases align to TRBD1. The germline CDR1 and CDR2 sequences are MDHEN and SYDVKM. The junction had 7 bases not matched to a gene; V was cut back by 4 bases and J by 7 bases. The CDR3 covers 15 residues. The CDR3, as DNA: TGTGCCAGCAGTTCGGCCGGGACAGGGGAACAGCCCCAGCATTTT. It yields the protein CASSSAGTGEQPQHF.